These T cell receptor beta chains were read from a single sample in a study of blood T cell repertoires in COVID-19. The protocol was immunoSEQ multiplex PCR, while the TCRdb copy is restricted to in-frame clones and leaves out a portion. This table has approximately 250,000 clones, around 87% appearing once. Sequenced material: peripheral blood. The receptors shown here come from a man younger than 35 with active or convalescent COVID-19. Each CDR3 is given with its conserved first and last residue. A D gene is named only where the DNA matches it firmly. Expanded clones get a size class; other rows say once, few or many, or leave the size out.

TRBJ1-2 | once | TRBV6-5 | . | TGTGCCAGCAGTTACGGGCAGGTCTATGGCTACACCTTC | CASSYGQVYGYTF
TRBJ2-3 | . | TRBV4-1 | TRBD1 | TGCGCCAGCAGCCGGATGACAGGGGACGAAACGCAGTATTTT | CASSRMTGDETQYF
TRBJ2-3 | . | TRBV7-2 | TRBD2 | TGTGCCAGCAGCTCCCTAGCGGGGGGAAATACGCAGTATTTT | CASSSLAGGNTQYF
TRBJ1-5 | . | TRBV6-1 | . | TGTGCCAGCAGTGAGCCCGCAGGGTCTGAGCAGCCCCAGCATTTT | CASSEPAGSEQPQHF
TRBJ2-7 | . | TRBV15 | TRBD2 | TGTGCCACCAGCAGAGATTGGGGCGGGAGCTACGAGCAGTACTTC | CATSRDWGGSYEQYF
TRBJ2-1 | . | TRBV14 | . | TGTGCCAGCAGCCAGAGGGGGGGCCAGGAGCAGTTCTTC | CASSQRGGQEQFF
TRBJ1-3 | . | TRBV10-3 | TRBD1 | TGTGCCATCAGTGACACAGGGGGCAATGGAAACACCATATATTTT | CAISDTGGNGNTIYF
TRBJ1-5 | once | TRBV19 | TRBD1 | TGTGCCAGTAGTATTCTGGGTGGGACAGGGGATGTACAGCCCCAGCATTTT | CASSILGGTGDVQPQHF
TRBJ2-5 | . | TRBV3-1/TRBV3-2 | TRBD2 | TGTGCCAGCAGCCAAGGACTAGCGGAGGGGGAGGAGACCCAGTACTTC | CASSQGLAEGEETQYF
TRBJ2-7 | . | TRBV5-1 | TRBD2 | TGCGCCAGCCGCCGTCAATATGGCGGGAGCTCCTACGAGCAGTACTTC | CASRRQYGGSSYEQYF
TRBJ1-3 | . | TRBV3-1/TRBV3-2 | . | TGTGCCAGCAGCCGACAGACAGCCACTGGAAACACCATATATTTT | CASSRQTATGNTIYF
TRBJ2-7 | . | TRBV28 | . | TGTGCCAGCGGAGGGGTTCGATTCCACGAGCAGTACTTC | CASGGVRFHEQYF
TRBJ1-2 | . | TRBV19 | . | TGTGCCAGTAGTATAGATGCCCAGGGGAATGGCTATGGCTACACCTTC | CASSIDAQGNGYGYTF
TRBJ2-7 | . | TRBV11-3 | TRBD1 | TGTGCCAGCAGCACACGACAGGGTGGCTACGAGCAGTACTTC | CASSTRQGGYEQYF
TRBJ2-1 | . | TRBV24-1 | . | TGTGCCACCAGTAACTACCCCGACAATGAGCAGTTCTTC | CATSNYPDNEQFF
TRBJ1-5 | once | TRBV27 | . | TGTGCCAGCAGTTTATCGAGGGGGAGCAATCAGCCCCAGCATTTT | CASSLSRGSNQPQHF
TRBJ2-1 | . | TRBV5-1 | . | TGCGCCAGCAGCTTGGAGCTAGCCGTGAATGAGCAGTTCTTC | CASSLELAVNEQFF
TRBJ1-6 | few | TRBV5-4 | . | TGTGCCAGCAGCTTGGCCCGGGAAGGACGGCCCCTCCACTTT | CASSLAREGRPLHF
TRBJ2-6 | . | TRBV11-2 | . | TGTGCCAGCAGCCTCTCTGGGGCCAACGTCCTGACTTTC | CASSLSGANVLTF
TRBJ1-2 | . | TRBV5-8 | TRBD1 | TGTGCCAGCAGTCGCGGACAGGCCTATGGCTACACCTTC | CASSRGQAYGYTF
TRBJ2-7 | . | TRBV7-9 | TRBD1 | TGTGCCAGCGGTTGGGACAGGGGGAACTACGAGCAGTACTTC | CASGWDRGNYEQYF
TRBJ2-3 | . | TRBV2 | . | TGTGCCAGCAGTGAACGGGAATCCCCAGATACGCAGTATTTT | CASSERESPDTQYF
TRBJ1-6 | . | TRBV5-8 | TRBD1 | TGTGCCAGCAGTACACTCCTAAGGACAGGGGATGTTTCACCCCTCCACTTT | CASSTLLRTGDVSPLHF
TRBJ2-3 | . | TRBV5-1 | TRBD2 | TGCGCCAGCAGCTTGCGGGGGGGCGGCACAGATACGCAGTATTTT | CASSLRGGGTDTQYF
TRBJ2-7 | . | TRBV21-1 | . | TGTGCCAGCAGCAAAGTCCTGACCCGCGGGTCCCACGAGCAGTACTTC | CASSKVLTRGSHEQYF
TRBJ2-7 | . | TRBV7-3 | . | TGTGCCAGCAGCTTAGGGGGGTTCTACGAGCAGTACTTC | CASSLGGFYEQYF
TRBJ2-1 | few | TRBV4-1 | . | TGCGCCAGCAGCCAAGATGTAGGGCGGGATGAGCAGTTCTTC | CASSQDVGRDEQFF
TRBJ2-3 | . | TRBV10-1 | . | TGCGCCAGCAGTCGGGACATCTACACAGATACGCAGTATTTT | CASSRDIYTDTQYF
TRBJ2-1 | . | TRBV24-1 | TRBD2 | TGTGCCACCAGTGACTCTACTAGCGGTCCTTACAATGAGCAGTTCTTC | CATSDSTSGPYNEQFF
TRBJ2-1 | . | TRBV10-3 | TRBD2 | TGTGCCATCATGAAGGGCCTAGCGGGAGGGGAGGGGGCCTCCTACAATGAGCAGTTCTTC | CAIMKGLAGGEGASYNEQFF